The entry that follows covers one T cell receptor beta chain sequence. Antigen unknown. These data originate in a study of shared clonotypes between healthy human individuals. Germline assignment: CDR1 SGHRS and CDR2 YFSETQ. The CDR3 runs to 13 residues. V was clipped by 5 bases and J by 6 bases; unmatched bases: 6. Broader study findings: Sampling covered blood only; tissue repertoires likely differ. Shared clonotypes across all four donors exceeded non-shared ones in generation probability.

Sequencing was performed with immunoSEQ multiplex PCR; in TCRdb, only in-frame clones are kept and a portion is missing. Of about 990,000 clones listed, more than 75% are singletons. The sample taken for sequencing was memory CD4+ T cells from PBMCs. Stated subset: CD45RA-negative fraction. The genes are TRBV5-1 and TRBJ1-2; 8 bases are a match to TRBD1. This TCR was recovered from a young man in good health. Some clones in this sample may be carry-over from other donors' samples. CDR3 DNA: TGCGCCAGCAGACAGGGGGTAGAAGATGGCTACACCTTC. This codes for CASRQGVEDGYTF.